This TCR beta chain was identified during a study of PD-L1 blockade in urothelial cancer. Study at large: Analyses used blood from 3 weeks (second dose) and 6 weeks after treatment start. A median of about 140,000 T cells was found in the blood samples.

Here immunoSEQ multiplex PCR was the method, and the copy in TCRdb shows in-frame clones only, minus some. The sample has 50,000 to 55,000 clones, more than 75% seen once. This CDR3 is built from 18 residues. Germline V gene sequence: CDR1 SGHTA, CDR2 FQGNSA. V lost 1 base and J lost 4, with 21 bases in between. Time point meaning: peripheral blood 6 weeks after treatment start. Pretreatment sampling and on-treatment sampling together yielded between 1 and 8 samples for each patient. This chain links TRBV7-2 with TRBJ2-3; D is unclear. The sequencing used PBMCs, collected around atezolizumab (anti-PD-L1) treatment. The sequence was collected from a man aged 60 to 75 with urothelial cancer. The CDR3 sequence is CASSLEVSTELIPDTQYF. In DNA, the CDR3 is TGTGCCAGCAGCTTAGAAGTGTCTACCGAGCTTATTCCAGATACGCAGTATTTT.